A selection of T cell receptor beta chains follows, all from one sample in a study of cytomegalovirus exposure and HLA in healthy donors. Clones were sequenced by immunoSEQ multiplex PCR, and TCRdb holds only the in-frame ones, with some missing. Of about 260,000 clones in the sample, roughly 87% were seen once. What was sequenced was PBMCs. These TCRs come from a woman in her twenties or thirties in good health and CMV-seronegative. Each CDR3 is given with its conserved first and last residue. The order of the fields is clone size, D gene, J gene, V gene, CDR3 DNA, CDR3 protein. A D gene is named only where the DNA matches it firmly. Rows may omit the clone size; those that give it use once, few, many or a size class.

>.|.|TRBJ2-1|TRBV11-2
TGTGCCAGCAGCTTAGTGGGCGATGGTGAGCAGTTCTTC
CASSLVGDGEQFF
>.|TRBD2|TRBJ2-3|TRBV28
TGTGCCAGCAGTTTTACGGGAGGGCAACTTACGCAGTATTTT
CASSFTGGQLTQYF
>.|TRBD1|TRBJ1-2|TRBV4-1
TGCGCCAGCAGCCAAGTTCCGGGACAGGCGATGTATGGCTACACCTTC
CASSQVPGQAMYGYTF
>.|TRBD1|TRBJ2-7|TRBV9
TGTGCCAGCAGTTCGGGACAGACCTACGAGCAGTACTTC
CASSSGQTYEQYF
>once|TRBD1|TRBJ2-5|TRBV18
TGTGCCAGCTCACCGGGACAGGGGTCGACCCAGTACTTC
CASSPGQGSTQYF
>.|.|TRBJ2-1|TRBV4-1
TGCGCCAGCAGCCCCGTAGGGGGGAATGAGCAGTTCTTC
CASSPVGGNEQFF
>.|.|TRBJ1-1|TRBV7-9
TGTGCCAGCAGCTCAAGAGACATGAACACTGAAGCTTTCTTT
CASSSRDMNTEAFF
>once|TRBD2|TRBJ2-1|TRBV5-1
TGCGCCAGCAGCGACGGGACTAAATACAATGAGCAGTTCTTC
CASSDGTKYNEQFF
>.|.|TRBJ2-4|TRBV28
TGTGCCAGCAGTTTTTTATTAGAGATCCAAAACATTCAGTACTTC
CASSFLLEIQNIQYF
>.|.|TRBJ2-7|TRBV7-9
TGTGCCAGCACCCACGTGTTCGACACCGCCTACGAGCAGTACTTC
CASTHVFDTAYEQYF
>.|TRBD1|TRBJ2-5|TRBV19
TGTGCCAGTAGTTTCTTAACACAGGGGGATTTAGAGACCCAGTACTTC
CASSFLTQGDLETQYF
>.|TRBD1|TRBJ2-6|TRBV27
TGTGCCAGCAGACCGGGACAGGGGGCGTCTGGGGCCAACGTCCTGACTTTC
CASRPGQGASGANVLTF
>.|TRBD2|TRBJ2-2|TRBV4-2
TGTGCCAGCAGCCAAGTATGGACTAGCACCGGGGAGCTGTTTTTT
CASSQVWTSTGELFF
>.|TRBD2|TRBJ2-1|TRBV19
TGTGCCAGTAGTACTCAGGCGGGGGGTCGTCATGAGCAGTTCTTC
CASSTQAGGRHEQFF
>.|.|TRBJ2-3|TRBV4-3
TGCGCCAGCAGCCTCACAGATACGCAGTATTTT
CASSLTDTQYF
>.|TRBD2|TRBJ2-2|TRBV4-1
TGCGCCAGCAGCACCTCCAGACTAGCGGGAAACACCGGGGAGCTGTTTTTT
CASSTSRLAGNTGELFF
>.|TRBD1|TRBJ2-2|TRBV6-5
TGTGCCAGCAGTAACAGGGGGCAGTTCACCGGGGAGCTGTTTTTT
CASSNRGQFTGELFF
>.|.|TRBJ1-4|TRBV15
TGTGCCACCAGCAGAGTGGTGGGGGCGCTGGCTAATGAAAAACTGTTTTTT
CATSRVVGALANEKLFF
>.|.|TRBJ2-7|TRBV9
TGTGCCAGCAGCGTAGAACCAGGGTTGATATACGAGCAGTACTTC
CASSVEPGLIYEQYF
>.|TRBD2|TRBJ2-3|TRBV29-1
TGCAGCGTTGAAATCGGGGGGTTTGCGCAGTATTTT
CSVEIGGFAQYF
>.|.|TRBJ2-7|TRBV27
TGTGCCAGCAGTCTAACCGACGGACTATCCTCCTACGAGCAGTACTTC
CASSLTDGLSSYEQYF
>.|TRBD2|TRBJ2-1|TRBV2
TGTGCCAGCAGTGAAGTTTTTAGCGGGAGGGCGGGTTACAATGAGCAGTTCTTC
CASSEVFSGRAGYNEQFF
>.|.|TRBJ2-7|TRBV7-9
TGTGCCAGCAGCTTAGGCTACGACGAGCAGTACTTC
CASSLGYDEQYF
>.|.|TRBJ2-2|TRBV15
TGTGCCACCAGCCAGACGCTTATGTCGACAGCTAACACCGGGGAGCTGTTTTTT
CATSQTLMSTANTGELFF
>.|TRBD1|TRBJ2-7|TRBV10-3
TGTGCCATTGCGGGACAGGTCTCCTACGAGCAGTACTTC
CAIAGQVSYEQYF
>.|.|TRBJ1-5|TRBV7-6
TGTGCCAGCAGCTTAGCGCTCGGGCAGCGGTATAGCAATCAGCCCCAGCATTTT
CASSLALGQRYSNQPQHF
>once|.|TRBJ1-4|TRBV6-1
TGTGCCAGCAGTGATCAGGGTTGGGTGTTTTTT
CASSDQGWVFF
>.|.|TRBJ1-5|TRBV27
TGTGCCAGCAGTTTGGTCAGGGATCAGCCCCAGCATTTT
CASSLVRDQPQHF
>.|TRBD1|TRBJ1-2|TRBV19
TGTGCCAGTAGAGGGACAGGATTTACGCGGGATGGCTACACCTTC
CASRGTGFTRDGYTF
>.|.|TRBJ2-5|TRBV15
TGTGCCACCAGCATTGACAGAGAGACCCAGTACTTC
CATSIDRETQYF
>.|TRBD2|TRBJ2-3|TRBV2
TGTGCCAGCGGCGGGGGGTTTAGCACAGATACGCAGTATTTT
CASGGGFSTDTQYF
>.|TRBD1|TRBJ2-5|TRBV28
TGTGCCAGCAGTTTGGGGACAGAACCGGAGCCGGACCAAGAGACCCAGTACTTC
CASSLGTEPEPDQETQYF
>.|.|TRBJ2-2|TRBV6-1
TGTGCCAGCTTTTTCGGGGCAGCCGGGGAGCTGTTTTTT
CASFFGAAGELFF